This entry features one T cell receptor beta chain sequence. Antigen unknown. Triplicate sorts of 300,000 cells per CD8+ subset. These data belong to a study of CXCR3-negative and CXCR3-positive naive CD8 T cells. Study overall: Per library, roughly 1.6 +/- 0.3 million reads; roughly 150 million TRB reads overall.

cDNA libraries for TRB were generated by 5' RACE incorporating UMI labels. TCRdb re-called the 5' RACE reads and gives one entry per CDR3 protein, without DNA. The sample includes some 66,000 distinct CDR3 sequences. Study findings and constraints: Similar TRBV-TRBJ usage characterized naive CXCR3-negative and CXCR3-positive cells; memory cells differed.

Input material: naive CXCR3- CD8+ T cells from blood. Described subset: CD45RO-CCR7+CD27+CD95- naive CD8+ T cells lacking CXCR3 (TNR3-). The source is a human donor in good health. Some clones in this sample may be carry-over from other donors' samples.

CDR3 residues: CASSQDAGVGSNEQFF. The V gene is TRBV4-1, the J gene TRBJ2-1; the TCRdb call, TRBD2, lacks DNA for checking. The CDR3 has 16 residues. Germline CDR1 reads MGHRA; CDR2 reads YSYEKL.